This TCR beta chain was identified in a study of Graves' ophthalmopathy and Graves' hyperthyroidism. Unmatched junction bases numbered 12, after V lost 3 bases and J lost 3 bases. The CDR3 runs 18 residues. Germline CDR1 and CDR2: MGHDK and SYGVNS. Orbital computed tomography, together with clinical symptoms, serum thyroxine, TRAb and thyroid ultrasound, was used for diagnosis. Sampling 10 ml of fresh peripheral blood provided the PBMCs. RNA transcripts served as template for amplifying TCR beta CDR3 sequences. HTBI-primed RT-PCR formed the first round, and a multiplex PCR formed the second. TCRdb re-derived calls from the multiplex PCR reads in MiXCR, one entry per CDR3 protein. The sample holds 600,000 to 950,000 distinct CDR3 sequences, roughly 41% seen once.

This chain joins TRBV25-1 and TRBJ2-2; 8 bases map to TRBD2. This TCR derives from an adult man with Graves' ophthalmopathy. Sequencing was carried out using peripheral blood. CDR3 sequence: CASSEGSGAATYTGELFF. The CDR3 DNA reads TGTGCCAGCAGTGAGGGTAGCGGGGCCGCAACATACACCGGGGAGCTGTTTTTT.